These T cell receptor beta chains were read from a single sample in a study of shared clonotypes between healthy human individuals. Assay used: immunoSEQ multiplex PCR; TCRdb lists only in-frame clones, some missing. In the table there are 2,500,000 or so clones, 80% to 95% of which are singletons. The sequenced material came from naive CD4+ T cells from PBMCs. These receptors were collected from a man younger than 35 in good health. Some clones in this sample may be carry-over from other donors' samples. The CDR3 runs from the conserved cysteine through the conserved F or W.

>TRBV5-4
CASSPRGVYEQYF
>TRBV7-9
CASSSSGDGYTF
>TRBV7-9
CASSPPGLADASTDTQYF
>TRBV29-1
CSVSGGRSTDTQYF
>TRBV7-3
CASSPFPGSANTGELFF
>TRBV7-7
CASSPSGRPHEQYF
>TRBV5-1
CASSLGTSINEQFF
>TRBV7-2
CASSSSGTEPYEQYF
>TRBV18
CASSPSKQGGEKLFF
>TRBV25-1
CASSGENYSGNTIYF
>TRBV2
CAGADDSGGYEQYF
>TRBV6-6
CASSYPLAATYEQYF
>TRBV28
CASSSVRRQLFF
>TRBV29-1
CSVEPSQGGEQYF
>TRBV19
CASSTTGNSGNTIYF
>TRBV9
CASSVASPGTQYF
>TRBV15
CATSRKAGETYEQYF
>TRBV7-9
CASSLARQGEQYF
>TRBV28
CASSESGEGAFF
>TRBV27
CASSDRGQPQHF